This entry features one T cell receptor beta chain sequence. Its antigen is not known. The Oncomine TCR Beta short-read assay was applied to DNA of cultured CD4+ T cells. A single record per CDR3 protein comes from TCRdb applying MiXCR to the PCR reads. The profile shows 25,000 or so distinct CDR3 sequences, 36% of them singletons. This sample is part of a study of vaccination and CD4 T cells after COVID-19. Study in general: Blood was drawn a median around 70 days post second dose, range 14 to 241.

Per the germline V gene, CDR1 is SGHTA and CDR2 is FQGNSA. The CDR3 is 14 residues long. V was pared by 1 base and J by 5 bases, with 4 bases of the junction left unmatched. Time point reported: late sampling 161 to 241 days after vaccination in a few convalescent patients. Stated treatment: roughly nine-day PBMC culture with coronavirus spike peptide pools or control peptides (ViraFEST assay). The V call is TRBV7-2, the J call TRBJ2-5, with TRBD1 identical over 7 bases. The sample was CD4+ T cells from blood, cultured in vitro, taken about 7 months after SARS-CoV-2 vaccination. This sequence was found in a human donor who had recovered from COVID-19. CDR3 nucleotide sequence: TGTGCCAGCAGCTTAGACAGGGGTAGGGAGACCCAGTACTTC. This gives the protein CASSLDRGRETQYF. Supplemented by reference TRBV7-2 and TRBJ2-5, the full variable domain reads GAGVSQSPSNKVTEKGKDVELRCDPISGHTALYWYRQSLGQGLEFLIYFQGNSAPDKSGLPSDRFSAERTGGSVSTLTIQRTQQEDSAVYLCASSLDRGRETQYFGPGTRLLVL.